This T cell receptor (beta chain) was documented in a study of shared clonotypes between healthy human individuals. Whole-study context: Each donor had three CD4 naive, three CD4 memory, two CD8 naive and one CD8 memory plate.

Germline CDR1 KGHSH, CDR2 LQKENI. With 1 base removed from V and 2 bases from J, the gap between germline ends came to 14 bases. CDR3 length equals 16 residues. Points on this clone: No antigen is known for it.

TCRdb's table, derived via immunoSEQ multiplex PCR, lists solely in-frame clones and lacks some. The top ten clones hold roughly 0.83% of a sample with about 1.1 million clones, 70% to 85% of them seen once. Regarding the study as a whole: Tissues were not sampled, only blood, and their repertoires likely differ. A generally larger estimated richness was seen in naive subsets than in memory subsets.

Sequenced sample: memory CD4+ T cells from PBMCs. The sample's subset: CD45RA-negative fraction. This rearrangement joins TRBV18 to TRBJ2-5, with D perhaps being TRBD1 or TRBD2 (5 bases each). This sequence was found in a man between 18 and 29 years old in good health. Some clones in this sample may be carry-over from other donors' samples. CDR3 region: CASSPLPGLRQETQYF. CDR3 in DNA: TGTGCCAGCTCACCACTTCCGGGGCTTCGACAAGAGACCCAGTACTTC.